These T cell receptor beta chains were read from a single sample in a study of T cell responses to AZD1222 COVID-19 vaccine. The repertoire was sequenced with immunoSEQ multiplex PCR; TCRdb's copy has only in-frame clones and lacks some. This table has 160,000 or so clones, just over 90% appearing once. The source material was peripheral blood, sampled on day 0 of AZD1222 vaccination. These receptors all stem from an adult in good health. The CDR3 runs from the conserved cysteine through the conserved F or W. The D gene is left open where the match is weak. A row's size may be missing; if present it is once, few, many or a size class.

D gene	clone size	J gene	V gene	CDR3 protein	CDR3 DNA
.	.	TRBJ2-7	TRBV27	CASSLFVSYAGSYEQYF	TGTGCCAGCAGTTTATTCGTTTCCTACGCGGGGTCCTACGAGCAGTACTTC
TRBD2	.	TRBJ2-1	TRBV15	CATSRVTSGIYNEQFF	TGTGCCACCAGCAGGGTGACTAGCGGTATCTACAATGAGCAGTTCTTC
.	.	TRBJ2-1	TRBV25-1	CASKTNGAYNEQFF	TGTGCCAGCAAAACTAACGGGGCCTACAATGAGCAGTTCTTC
.	few	TRBJ1-1	TRBV6-2/TRBV6-3	CASSYTGSTEAFF	TGTGCCAGCAGTTACACGGGAAGTACTGAAGCTTTCTTT
TRBD2	.	TRBJ2-1	TRBV7-2	CASSDVAGSYNEQFF	TGTGCCAGCAGCGACGTAGCGGGATCCTACAATGAGCAGTTCTTC
.	.	TRBJ1-2	TRBV12-3/TRBV12-4	CASSPRVGGYTF	TGTGCCAGCAGCCCCAGGGTAGGCGGCTACACCTTC
.	.	TRBJ2-1	TRBV30	CAWRYGPRDEQFF	TGTGCCTGGAGGTATGGCCCGAGGGATGAGCAGTTCTTC
.	.	TRBJ1-1	TRBV28	CASSPIPDSPAEAFF	TGTGCCAGCAGTCCGATCCCGGACAGCCCAGCTGAAGCTTTCTTT
.	.	TRBJ2-7	TRBV27	CASSFYYDRAGSYEQYF	TGTGCCAGCAGTTTCTACTACGACAGGGCGGGATCCTACGAGCAGTACTTC
.	.	TRBJ1-1	TRBV4-1	CASSQGWGEGTEAFF	TGCGCCAGCAGCCAAGGATGGGGGGAAGGGACTGAAGCTTTCTTT
TRBD2	.	TRBJ2-1	TRBV19	CASSRGGTFNEQFF	TGTGCCAGTAGTCGGGGAGGGACCTTCAATGAGCAGTTCTTC
.	.	TRBJ1-1	TRBV7-6	CASSLVPRVTEAFF	TGTGCCAGCAGCTTAGTTCCCAGGGTCACTGAAGCTTTCTTT
.	.	TRBJ2-1	TRBV3-1/TRBV3-2	CASSQASIGEQFF	TGTGCCAGCAGCCAAGCTTCTATCGGTGAGCAGTTCTTC
.	.	TRBJ2-7	TRBV7-8	CASSRCCDREHYEQYF	TGTGCCAGCAGCCGTTGCTGTGACAGAGAGCACTACGAGCAGTACTTC
.	.	TRBJ1-1	TRBV30	CAWSAVFSEAFF	TGTGCCTGGAGTGCCGTTTTCTCTGAAGCTTTCTTT
.	.	TRBJ2-5	TRBV24-1	CATSGRRGTQETQYF	TGTGCCACCAGTGGCCGGAGGGGGACCCAAGAGACCCAGTACTTC
.	.	TRBJ2-7	TRBV5-1	CASSLEGGGTYEQYF	TGCGCCAGCAGCTTGGAGGGAGGGGGAACCTACGAGCAGTACTTC
TRBD2	.	TRBJ2-2	TRBV27	CASSRLQIAGVRTGELFF	TGTGCCAGCAGTCGATTACAGATAGCGGGAGTGAGGACCGGGGAGCTGTTTTTT
.	.	TRBJ1-5	TRBV7-9	CASSLGGVQPQHF	TGTGCCAGCAGCTTAGGAGGTGTGCAGCCCCAGCATTTT
.	.	TRBJ1-4	TRBV5-5	CASSGSLIEKLFF	TGTGCCAGCAGCGGCAGCTTGATTGAAAAACTGTTTTTT
TRBD2	once	TRBJ2-3	TRBV6-5	CASSRTSGRVGTQYF	TGTGCCAGCAGCCGGACTAGCGGGAGGGTGGGTACGCAGTATTTT
.	.	TRBJ1-5	TRBV5-4	CASSFYGNNQPQHF	TGTGCCAGCAGCTTCTATGGGAACAATCAGCCCCAGCATTTT
.	.	TRBJ2-4	TRBV4-1	CASSEGFQNIQYF	TGCGCCAGCAGCGAAGGATTCCAAAACATTCAGTACTTC
.	.	TRBJ1-1	TRBV5-4	CASSQGQSNTEAFF	TGTGCCAGCAGCCAAGGACAGTCGAACACTGAAGCTTTCTTT
.	.	TRBJ1-5	TRBV2	CASSPGSHQPQHF	TGTGCCAGCAGTCCGGGGAGCCATCAGCCCCAGCATTTT
.	.	TRBJ1-1	TRBV5-6	CASSPQAGGEAFF	TGTGCCAGCAGCCCTCAAGCGGGGGGTGAAGCTTTCTTT
.	.	TRBJ2-7	TRBV19	CASSTGTLTYEQYF	TGTGCCAGTAGTACCGGGACCTTGACCTACGAGCAGTACTTC
.	.	TRBJ2-7	TRBV7-3	CASRFSGASSYEQYF	TGTGCCAGCAGGTTTAGCGGAGCGAGCTCCTACGAGCAGTACTTC
.	.	TRBJ2-7	TRBV5-8	CASRYRPSYEQYF	TGTGCCAGCAGGTACCGACCGAGCTACGAGCAGTACTTC
.	.	TRBJ2-7	TRBV6-2/TRBV6-3	CASSKETLSWSYEQYF	TGTGCCAGCAGTAAAGAGACGCTCTCTTGGTCCTACGAGCAGTACTTC
TRBD1	.	TRBJ1-1	TRBV11-1	CASSSDRAGEAFF	TGTGCCAGCAGCTCGGACAGGGCGGGTGAAGCTTTCTTT